The sequence of this T cell receptor beta chain was determined in a study of cytotoxic CD8 clonotypes in ibrutinib-treated CLL. Overall study context: The taking of response samples occurred after a median around 11 months of treatment, with a range of 6 to 36. The average sample held roughly 250,000 productive templates and 94,082 productive rearrangements. Findings and limits, study-wide: Public clonotypes were uncommon and contracted or stayed stable on treatment.

A note on this clone: The antigen is unknown.

Some clones are missing from TCRdb's copy, which holds only in-frame ones; the method was immunoSEQ multiplex PCR. The data hold 110,000 to 150,000 clones, with about 70% observed a single time. The CDR3 is made up of 14 amino acids. The receptor was isolated from a human donor with chronic lymphocytic leukemia. The sample here was PBMCs, taken after 24 months of ibrutinib treatment. The chain recombines TRBV21-1 with TRBJ2-3. TRBV21-1 is designated a pseudogene. CDR3 sequence (DNA): TGTGCCAGCAGCAAAATGGGTCACACAGATACGCAGTATTTT. This codes for CASSKMGHTDTQYF.